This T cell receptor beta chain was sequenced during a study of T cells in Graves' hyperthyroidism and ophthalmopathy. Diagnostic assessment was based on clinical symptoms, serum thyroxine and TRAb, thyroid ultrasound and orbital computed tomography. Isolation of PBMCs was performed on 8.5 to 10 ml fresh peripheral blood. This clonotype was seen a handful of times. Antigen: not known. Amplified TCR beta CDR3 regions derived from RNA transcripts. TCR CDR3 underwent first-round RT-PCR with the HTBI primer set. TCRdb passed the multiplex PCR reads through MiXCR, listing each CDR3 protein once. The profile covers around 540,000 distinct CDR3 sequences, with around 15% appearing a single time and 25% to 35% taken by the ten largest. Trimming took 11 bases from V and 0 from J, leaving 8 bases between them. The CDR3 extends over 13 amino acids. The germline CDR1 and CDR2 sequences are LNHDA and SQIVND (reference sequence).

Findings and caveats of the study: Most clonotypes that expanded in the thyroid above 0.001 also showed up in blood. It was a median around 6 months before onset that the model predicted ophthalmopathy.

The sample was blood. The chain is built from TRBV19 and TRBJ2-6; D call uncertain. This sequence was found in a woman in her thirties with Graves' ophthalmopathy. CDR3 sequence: CAGRSSGANVLTF. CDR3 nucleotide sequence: TGTGCCGGCCGGAGCTCTGGGGCCAACGTCCTGACTTTC.